This TCR beta chain was sequenced for a study of blood T cell repertoires in COVID-19. Study background: Researchers got acute and convalescent COVID-19 samples from the United States, Italy and Spain. T cells, B-cell-depleted T cells, or PBMCs provided the cDNA or gDNA that served as material.

The CDR3 contains 14 residues. Enrollment of patients from Seattle took place during active infection, with longitudinal follow-up. Under the authors' procedure: Amplifying reference gene primers gave estimates of nucleated cell counts. TCRdb's copy holds only in-frame clones and misses some; the assay was immunoSEQ multiplex PCR. That table supplies the V and J calls and clone size; D and trimming were determined from the DNA. The sample consists of approximately 350,000 clones, 86% of them appearing once. The sample was peripheral blood. J is TRBJ2-7 and V is TRBV21-1; TRBD2 is taken as the D call from the table, unchecked against the DNA. TRBV21-1 is listed as a pseudogene. The receptor was isolated from a woman aged 55-69 years with COVID-19, enrolled during active disease. CDR3: CASSKEIVPYEQYF. CDR3 DNA: TGTGCCAGCAGCAAAGAGATAGTCCCCTACGAGCAGTACTTC.